The 27 T cell receptor beta chains presented below share a single source sample, sequenced in a study of blood T cell repertoires in COVID-19. Using immunoSEQ multiplex PCR, the repertoire was profiled, and TCRdb retains in-frame clones only, with some absent. There are approximately 250,000 clones in the sample; approximately 86% occur only once, and approximately 2% lies in the top ten. The material sequenced was peripheral blood. These receptors all stem from a man between 25 and 39 years old with active or convalescent COVID-19.

This chain connects TRBV6-5 to TRBJ1-6; 8 positions match TRBD1. This CDR3 has 16 residues. Trimming took 4 bases from V and 6 from J; bases not matched to a gene: 8. Germline V gene lookup returns CDR1 MNHEY and CDR2 SVGAGI. The chain's CDR3 is CASSSTPGQVNSPLHF. In DNA, the CDR3 is TGTGCCAGCAGTTCAACACCGGGACAGGTTAATTCACCCCTCCACTTT.

The V gene is TRBV9, the J gene TRBJ2-7, with D perhaps matching TRBD1 (6 bases). V lost 0 bases, J lost 2 bases, and 12 bases lay in between. Germline CDR1 reads SGDLS; CDR2 reads YYNGEE. CDR3 size: 15 residues. In DNA, the CDR3 is TGTGCCAGCAGCGTAGATCTGGGGACAACCTACGAGCAGTACTTC. As protein: CASSVDLGTTYEQYF.

Points on this clone: Additional DNA sequences in this sample encode the identical CDR3. This CDR3 is CASTLGIGTSLRNEQFF. In DNA form, the CDR3 reads TGTGCCAGCACTCTCGGGATCGGGACTAGCCTTCGCAATGAGCAGTTCTTC. The chain has TRBV7-2 and TRBJ2-1, with 9 positions matching TRBD2. V was pared by 7 bases and J by 6 bases, with 16 bases of the junction left unmatched. CDR1 SGHTA and CDR2 FQGNSA come from the germline V gene. There are 17 residues in the CDR3.

CDR3 sequence reads: CASSYSGSAGNTIYF. The DNA for the CDR3 is TGTGCCAGCAGTTACTCAGGCAGCGCTGGAAACACCATATATTTT. The genes are TRBV6-5 and TRBJ1-3, with unresolved D. V lost 0 bases and J 2 bases, leaving 8 bases between the germline ends. Germline V gene data show CDR1 as MNHEY and CDR2 as SVGAGI. CDR3 size: 15 residues.

The CDR3 region has the DNA TGCAGTGCTAGTCGTGGGGGGGGTGTTGAGACCCAGTACTTC. Encoded protein: CSASRGGGVETQYF. The V and J genes are TRBV20-1 and TRBJ2-5; TRBD2 aligns across 7 bases. The V gene end was trimmed by 3 bases and the J gene end by 5 bases; junction bases not matched to a gene: 9. CDR1 is DFQATT and CDR2 is SNEGSKA in the germline V gene (reference sequence). The CDR3 spans 14 residues.

The CDR3 bases are TGTGCCAGCAGTCAAAATGGACAGGGGGGGGAAAAACTGTTTTTT. Amino acids: CASSQNGQGGEKLFF. J is TRBJ1-4 and V is TRBV27; 10 nucleotides agree with TRBD1. The CDR3 is 15 amino acids. Germline V gene lookup returns CDR1 MNHEY and CDR2 SMNVEV (reference sequence). With V trimmed by 5 bases and J by 8 bases, 8 bases remained unmatched.

This clone was observed a handful of times. The chain has TRBV2 and TRBJ2-7, with 7 bases that match TRBD1. There are 13 residues in the CDR3. Germline CDR1 SNHLY, CDR2 FYNNEI. The J segment lost 5 bases and the V segment lost 8 bases, leaving 9 bases of the junction unmatched. CDR3 amino acids: CASSWRQGNEQYF. The CDR3 DNA sequence: TGTGCCAGCTCGTGGAGACAGGGTAACGAGCAGTACTTC.

J is TRBJ1-4 and V is TRBV5-5; TRBD1 matches 7 bases. The CDR3 contains 14 residues. V trimming: 0 bases; J trimming: 8 bases; junction bases outside the gene matches: 4. CDR1 is SGHKS and CDR2 is YYEKEE in the germline V gene (reference sequence). The CDR3 region has the DNA TGTGCCAGCAGCTTGGGAGGGGGCTCGGAAAAACTGTTTTTT. Its protein is CASSLGGGSEKLFF.

Only a few counts were recorded for this clone. The gene calls are TRBV6-6 and TRBJ2-2, with D perhaps matching TRBD1 (5 bases). Deletions cut 6 bases from V and 0 bases from J, with 8 bases between. This CDR3 has 14 amino acids. CDR1 MNHNY and CDR2 SVGAGI come from the germline V gene (reference sequence). Written as DNA, the CDR3 is TGTGCCAGCAGGACAGCCTCGAACACCGGGGAGCTGTTTTTT. Amino acid sequence: CASRTASNTGELFF.

The CDR3 nucleotides read TGCAGCGTTGAGGTGACAGGGGAGGCCAATCAGCCCCAGCATTTT. This sequence encodes CSVEVTGEANQPQHF. The J gene is TRBJ1-5, the V gene TRBV29-1, with 8 bases fitting TRBD1. The CDR3 totals 15 residues. Germline V gene sequence: CDR1 SQVTM, CDR2 ANQGSEA. J gave up 3 bases and V 3 bases, and 7 bases lay outside the gene matches.

The V call is TRBV27, the J call TRBJ2-2; 10 bases are shared with TRBD1. From germline, CDR1 is MNHEY and CDR2 SMNVEV (reference sequence). The junction had 3 bases not matched to a gene; V was cut back by 4 bases and J by 4 bases. The CDR3 is made up of 15 amino acids. Written as DNA, the CDR3 is TGTGCCAGCAGTTGGACAGGGGGTGCCACCGGGGAGCTGTTTTTT. Its protein product is CASSWTGGATGELFF.

A few counts support this clone. The genes are TRBV21-1 and TRBJ1-1. TRBV21-1 constitutes a pseudogene. The CDR3 is made up of 15 amino acids. CDR3 nucleotides: TGTGCCAGCAGCAAACCCCCTGCGGGGAGCACTGAAGCTTTCTTT. Protein product: CASSKPPAGSTEAFF.

The chain recombines TRBV30 with TRBJ2-3; 8 bases align to TRBD1. The germline CDR1 and CDR2 sequences are GTSNPN and SVGIG (reference sequence). Trimming cost V 2 bases and J 4 bases; bases outside gene matches: 11. This CDR3 spans 16 amino acids. CDR3 protein: CAWSRGTGGFPDTQYF. DNA of the CDR3: TGTGCCTGGAGTCGGGGAACAGGGGGATTCCCAGATACGCAGTATTTT.

The chain uses TRBV6-1 and TRBJ2-5, with 7 bases lining up with TRBD1. CDR3 length: 16 residues. V was clipped by 1 base and J by 7 bases; unmatched bases: 12. The V gene's germline CDR1 is MNHNS and CDR2 SASEGT. CDR3 region: CASSEGDRRLRGTQYF. The CDR3 nucleotides read TGTGCCAGCAGTGAAGGGGACAGAAGGCTACGTGGGACCCAGTACTTC.

V usage is TRBV5-1 and J usage is TRBJ2-2; D is unclear. V was cut by 2 bases and J by 1 base, with 6 bases left in between. The germline V gene encodes CDR1 SGHRS and CDR2 YFSETQ. CDR3 length equals 14 residues. The CDR3 DNA is TGCGCCAGCAGCTTATTCGGGAACACCGGGGAGCTGTTTTTT. Protein product: CASSLFGNTGELFF.

J is TRBJ2-3 and V is TRBV7-3; D gene unclear. Germline V lookup: CDR1 SGHTA, CDR2 FQGTGA. This CDR3 is 15 amino acids long. V shed 2 bases and J shed 0 bases, with 9 bases lying between them. The CDR3 sequence: CASSLGPESTDTQYF. CDR3 bases: TGTGCCAGCAGCTTAGGTCCAGAAAGCACAGATACGCAGTATTTT.

The chain links TRBV30 to TRBJ2-7; 12 bases fit TRBD1. With V trimmed by 2 bases and J by 6 bases, 5 bases remained unmatched. Germline values: CDR1 GTSNPN, CDR2 SVGIG (reference sequence). CDR3 length: 14 amino acids. The CDR3 region has the DNA TGTGCCTGGAGTACGGGACAGGGGGCCCGCGAGCAGTACTTC. Its protein is CAWSTGQGAREQYF.

This chain joins TRBV7-3 and TRBJ2-3; D not resolved. Trimming left V 2 bases short and J 2 bases short, with 8 bases between. Per germline, CDR1 SGHTA and CDR2 FQGTGA. The CDR3 is made up of 14 amino acids. The CDR3 loop reads CASSLSYSTDTQYF. CDR3 in DNA: TGTGCCAGCAGCTTATCTTACTCCACAGATACGCAGTATTTT.

The V call is TRBV27, the J call TRBJ1-1, with TRBD1 matching 9 bases. CDR1 and CDR2 from the germline V gene are MNHEY and SMNVEV (reference sequence). The length of the CDR3 is 13 residues. Unmatched junction bases numbered 1, after V lost 8 bases and J lost 0 bases. The CDR3 loop is CASRDRVNTEAFF. In DNA form, the CDR3 reads TGTGCCAGCCGGGACAGGGTGAACACTGAAGCTTTCTTT.

This clone was counted once. CDR3 region: CASSQAGGAYNEQFF. CDR3 sequence (DNA): TGCGCCAGCAGCCAAGCCGGGGGGGCCTACAATGAGCAGTTCTTC. The chain couples TRBV4-1 to TRBJ2-1; 8 nucleotides align to TRBD2. Per germline, CDR1 MGHRA and CDR2 YSYEKL. Germline trimming cut 1 base from V and 2 bases from J; bases unmatched to any gene: 1. This CDR3 is built from 15 residues.

The V and J genes are TRBV6-6 and TRBJ1-3, with D uncertain. Germline lookup yields CDR1 MNHNY and CDR2 SVGAGI (reference sequence). The CDR3 is 11 amino acids. V shed 6 bases and J shed 8 bases, with 8 bases lying between them. CDR3 nucleotide sequence: TGTGCCAGCAGCTCTTCGGACACCATATATTTT. Its translation: CASSSSDTIYF.

J is TRBJ1-6 and V is TRBV4-1; TRBD1 aligns across 8 bases. In germline, CDR1 is MGHRA, CDR2 YSYEKL. V dropped 3 bases and J dropped 6; count of bases not matched to a gene: 10. The CDR3 extends over 17 amino acids. The CDR3 sequence is CASSHVTTRGRNSPLHF. The CDR3 nucleotides are TGCGCCAGCAGCCACGTAACGACCAGGGGGCGTAATTCACCCCTCCACTTT.

The rearrangement links TRBV20-1 to TRBJ1-1; D unresolved. The CDR3 spans 9 residues. The germline V and J ends were trimmed by 3 bases and 7 bases, with 3 bases remaining between them. Germline CDR1 DFQATT, CDR2 SNEGSKA (reference sequence). The CDR3 bases are TGCAGTGCTAGCCGTGAAGCTTTCTTT. Its protein product is CSASREAFF.

The chain has TRBV4-1 and TRBJ1-3; D gene uncertain. The CDR3 has 12 amino acids. V dropped 0 bases and J dropped 9 bases, with 6 bases sitting between them. The germline V gene encodes CDR1 MGHRA and CDR2 YSYEKL. CDR3: CASSQDRVTIYF. The DNA of the CDR3 is TGCGCCAGCAGCCAAGATCGGGTCACCATATATTTT.

A word on this clone: Other DNA sequences within the sample encode an identical CDR3. This rearrangement joins TRBV18 to TRBJ2-7; TRBD2 might be the D (6 bases). Germline lookup yields CDR1 KGHSH and CDR2 LQKENI. The CDR3 extends over 12 amino acids. V shed 2 bases and J shed 5 bases, with 7 bases lying between them. The CDR3 bases are TGTGCCAGCTCACCAGGCGGGGACGAGCAGTACTTC. It is translated as CASSPGGDEQYF.

This chain connects TRBV5-6 to TRBJ2-3, with D possibly being TRBD2 (7 bases). The CDR3 runs 18 residues. V was trimmed by 0 bases and J by 0 bases, leaving 17 bases between them. Per germline, CDR1 SGHDT and CDR2 YYEEEE. The CDR3 here is CASSLVIPAGASTDTQYF. In DNA, the CDR3 is TGTGCCAGCAGCTTGGTCATTCCGGCGGGGGCTAGCACAGATACGCAGTATTTT.

There are a few counts of this clone. The V call is TRBV9, the J call TRBJ1-2, with TRBD1 identical over 7 bases. This CDR3 has 14 amino acids. Germline CDR1 and CDR2: SGDLS and YYNGEE. Trimming took 4 bases from V and 2 from J; bases not matched to a gene: 5. The CDR3 nucleotides are TGTGCCAGCAGCCAAGGGGGCGGGAACTATGGCTACACCTTC. This sequence encodes CASSQGGGNYGYTF.